What follows describes a single T cell receptor (beta chain). Using immunoSEQ multiplex PCR, the repertoire was profiled, and TCRdb retains in-frame clones only, with some absent. This sample has roughly 150,000 clones, with around 80% found just once. The V segment lost 2 bases and the J segment 3 bases; nucleotides outside the gene matches: 5. Germline CDR1 is MRHNA and CDR2 is SNTAGT. The CDR3 sequence is 17 residues long. The data originate from a study of blood T cell repertoires in COVID-19. Overall study: The United States, Italy and Spain were the sources of the acute and convalescent COVID-19 samples.

The sample taken for sequencing was PBMCs or T cells enriched from blood (not recorded which). The TCR was taken from a woman aged 45-59 years who had recovered from COVID-19. The chain couples TRBV6-4 to TRBJ2-2; the match to TRBD2 covers 11 bases. The CDR3 nucleotides are TGTGCCAGCAGTGACGCTAGCGGGGGGCCCCACACCGGGGAGCTGTTTTTT. This encodes CASSDASGGPHTGELFF.